The subject of this entry is one T cell receptor (beta chain). The sample belongs to a study of monozygotic twins with inflammatory bowel disease. CDR1 ENHRY and CDR2 SYGVKD come from the germline V gene. The CDR3 runs to 15 residues. Whole-blood RNA isolation (total RNA) proceeded without T cell sorting. TCRdb reworked the 5' RACE reads into one entry per CDR3 protein, no DNA. With about 440,000 distinct CDR3 sequences in the sample, the ten largest clones hold 2.4%. The receptor was derived from a human donor with ulcerative colitis or Crohn's disease, or a healthy co-twin of an affected twin (not recorded which). The specimen sequenced was blood. The rearrangement links TRBV10-3 to TRBJ1-3. Here the CDR3 reads CAISERSGPGNTIYF.